The rows below give T cell receptor beta chains drawn from one sample of a study of T cell repertoires in cytomegalovirus infection. TCRdb itself ran the reads through MiXCR, one entry per CDR3 protein. The profile shows some 240,000 distinct CDR3 sequences, approximately 17% of them singletons. Sequencing used CD8+ T cells from PBMCs. Receptor source: a human donor in good health (CMV status not recorded). Some clones in this sample may be carry-over from other donors' samples. CDR3s leave out the opening cysteine and the closing phenylalanine or tryptophan. The D gene is left open where the match is weak.

d_gene	v_gene	j_gene	CDR3aa
.	TRBV28	TRBJ2-5	ATKSGETQY
TRBD1	TRBV5-5	TRBJ1-1	ASSYAGGGTEAF
.	TRBV6-5	TRBJ2-3	ASRHRGDQGRRDTQY
TRBD1	TRBV19	TRBJ2-1	ATHNGTDYNEQF
.	TRBV6-1	TRBJ2-5	ASRELQETQY
.	TRBV4-1	TRBJ2-5	ASSPEGRETQY
.	TRBV7-2	TRBJ2-7	ASSPRDSGFYEQY
.	TRBV28	TRBJ2-1	ASSPRRPGLLYNEQF
.	TRBV20-1	TRBJ2-1	SAFGESSYNEQF
TRBD1	TRBV5-6	TRBJ2-7	ASSSDRGATYEQY
TRBD2	TRBV4-1	TRBJ2-1	ASSQDRVAGGRENEQF
TRBD2	TRBV20-1	TRBJ2-3	SASLAGSGTQY
.	TRBV5-1	TRBJ2-1	ASTPGGGVGNEQF
.	TRBV28	TRBJ1-3	ASSIRTVSSGNTIY